These 28 T cell receptor beta chains came from one sample sequenced in a study of control samples from healthy donors and cancer patients. Generated by immunoSEQ multiplex PCR, the TCRdb table keeps only in-frame clones and is missing some. Here the sample spans tens of thousands of clones, 75% to 95% being singletons. The specimen sequenced was PBMCs. Receptors originate from a man aged 50-59 years with lung cancer.

The rearrangement uses TRBV9 and TRBJ2-7; tentative D call: TRBD1 (5 bases). Trimming removed 4 bases from V and 3 bases from J, with 17 bases in between. Germline V gene data show CDR1 as SGDLS and CDR2 as YYNGEE. The CDR3 contains 15 residues. This chain's CDR3 is CASSPQPGPYYEQYF. CDR3 nucleotides: TGTGCCAGCAGCCCCCAGCCAGGGCCCTACTACGAGCAGTACTTC.

Comment on this clone: The sample carries other DNA sequences with the same CDR3. This chain links TRBV10-3 with TRBJ1-2, with 7 bases aligning to TRBD1. The germline V gene has CDR1 ENHRY and CDR2 SYGVKD. With V trimmed by 4 bases and J by 5 bases, 1 base remained unmatched. This CDR3 has 12 residues. CDR3 residues: CAISGQGYGYTF. Written as DNA, the CDR3 is TGTGCCATCAGTGGACAGGGTTATGGCTACACCTTC.

The rearrangement links TRBV19 to TRBJ2-7; 8 positions agree with TRBD1. V gave up 3 bases and J gave up 1 base; unmatched junction bases: 2. This CDR3 has 14 amino acids. CDR1 is LNHDA, CDR2 SQIVND, per germline (reference sequence). The CDR3 protein is CASSITGGSYEQYF. In DNA form, the CDR3 reads TGTGCCAGTAGTATCACAGGGGGGTCCTACGAGCAGTACTTC.

V gene TRBV19 combines with J gene TRBJ1-1; tentative D call: TRBD1 (5 bases). Between the trimmed V and J ends, which lost 4 bases and 6 bases, there was a span of 15 bases. Germline assignment: CDR1 LNHDA and CDR2 SQIVND (reference sequence). The CDR3 runs 14 residues. The CDR3 sequence is CASSSAWQGPEAFF. The CDR3 bases are TGTGCCAGTAGTAGTGCTTGGCAGGGCCCTGAAGCTTTCTTT. The variable domain in full, with the rest retrieved from reference TRBV19 and TRBJ1-1, is DGGITQSPKYLFRKEGQNVTLSCEQNLNHDAMYWYRQDPGQGLRLIYYSQIVNDFQKGDIAEGYSVSREKKESFPLTVTSAQKNPTAFYLCASSSAWQGPEAFFGQGTRLTVV.

The J gene is TRBJ2-1, the V gene TRBV7-3; no definite D call. The germline V gene encodes CDR1 SGHTA and CDR2 FQGTGA. Trimming took 1 base from V and 3 from J, leaving 7 bases between them. This CDR3 has 14 residues. The CDR3 DNA follows: TGTGCCAGCAGCTTAAACGACGGCTACAATGAGCAGTTCTTC. Protein product: CASSLNDGYNEQFF. Using reference TRBV7-3 and TRBJ2-1 for the parts outside the CDR3, the full variable domain is GAGVSQTPSNKVTEKGKYVELRCDPISGHTALYWYRQSLGQGPEFLIYFQGTGAADDSGLPNDRFFAVRPEGSVSTLKIQRTERGDSAVYLCASSLNDGYNEQFFGPGTRLTVL.

This clone was seen once. The gene calls are TRBV5-1 and TRBJ2-7; D ambiguous. The V end was cut by 0 bases, the J end by 9 bases, with 10 bases between. The CDR3 loop spans 12 amino acids. The germline V gene has CDR1 SGHRS and CDR2 YFSETQ. As DNA, the CDR3 is TGCGCCAGCAGCTTGGAAATAGGGCGGCAGTACTTC. It translates to CASSLEIGRQYF.

This clone appeared once. The CDR3 loop reads CASTPTSGRHNEQFF. The CDR3 DNA reads TGTGCCAGCACACCGACTAGCGGGAGACACAATGAGCAGTTCTTC. The V and J genes are TRBV9 and TRBJ2-1, with TRBD2 identical over 12 bases. CDR3 length: 15 residues. Germline trimming cut 6 bases from V and 5 bases from J; bases unmatched to any gene: 6. CDR1 and CDR2 from the germline V gene are SGDLS and YYNGEE.

V and J are TRBV7-3 and TRBJ2-1; the D is unclear. CDR3 length equals 12 residues. The ends were cut back, 2 bases at V and 8 bases at J, with 7 bases in the middle. Germline V CDR1 and CDR2: SGHTA, FQGTGA. For the CDR3, the DNA is TGTGCCAGCAGCTTAGACGGTCATGAGCAGTTCTTC. This encodes CASSLDGHEQFF.

The chain is built from TRBV28 and TRBJ1-6; D gene unclear. CDR1 and CDR2 from the germline V gene are MDHEN and SYDVKM. V dropped 5 bases and J dropped 0 bases, with 8 bases sitting between them. The CDR3 runs to 15 residues. CDR3 loop: CASSISSSYNSPLHF. The CDR3 DNA is TGTGCCAGCAGTATATCCAGCTCCTATAATTCACCCCTCCACTTT. Based on the CDR3 plus reference TRBV28 and TRBJ1-6, the full variable domain is DVKVTQSSRYLVKRTGEKVFLECVQDMDHENMFWYRQDPGLGLRLIYFSYDVKMKEKGDIPEGYSVSREKKERFSLILESASTNQTSMYLCASSISSSYNSPLHFGNGTRLTVT.

This clone was detected once. The chain links TRBV7-3 to TRBJ2-3; 7 bases are shared with TRBD2. The CDR3 is 18 residues long. Per germline, CDR1 SGHTA and CDR2 FQGTGA. Trimming at V came to 5 bases and at J to 1 base, leaving 15 bases not matched to a gene. The CDR3 is CASSLGSLAGVGTDTQYF. DNA of the CDR3: TGTGCCAGCAGCCTTGGGAGTCTGGCGGGGGTTGGCACAGATACGCAGTATTTT.

A remark on this clone: One junction end disagrees with the germline gene, perhaps due to a read error. V gene TRBV4-2 combines with J gene TRBJ1-2; no firm D call. Germline values: CDR1 LGHNA, CDR2 YNFKEQ. The CDR3 covers 14 residues. CDR3 DNA: TGTGCCAGCAGCAAAGAGGACGGGAACTATGGCTACACCTTC. This translates into CASSKEDGNYGYTF.

The chain links TRBV7-2 to TRBJ1-6, with D hard to call. Germline CDR1 reads SGHTA; CDR2 reads FQGNSA. V was trimmed by 5 bases and J by 7 bases, leaving 9 bases between them. The CDR3 covers 13 residues. The chain's CDR3 is CASSPTMNSPLHF. DNA for the CDR3: TGTGCCAGCAGCCCTACAATGAATTCACCCCTCCACTTT.

The chain links TRBV7-8 to TRBJ2-2; the D gene could be TRBD1 or TRBD2 (5 bases each). Germline V gives CDR1 SGHVS, CDR2 FQNEAQ. V was trimmed by 5 bases and J by 3 bases, leaving 13 bases between them. This CDR3 comprises 15 residues. In DNA form, the CDR3 reads TGTGCCAGCAGCCCGAGGGGCGGCTACACCGGGGAGCTGTTTTTT. Its translation is CASSPRGGYTGELFF.

The chain recombines TRBV7-2 with TRBJ2-3, with 10 bases identical to TRBD2. In germline, CDR1 is SGHTA, CDR2 FQGNSA. The J segment lost 4 bases and the V segment lost 2 bases, leaving 9 bases of the junction unmatched. This CDR3 contains 17 residues. The CDR3 nucleotides are TGTGCCAGCAGCTTACTAGCGGGGGCCCCAGGGGCAGATACGCAGTATTTT. Amino acids: CASSLLAGAPGADTQYF. Supplemented by reference TRBV7-2 and TRBJ2-3, the full variable domain reads GAGVSQSPSNKVTEKGKDVELRCDPISGHTALYWYRQSLGQGLEFLIYFQGNSAPDKSGLPSDRFSAERTGGSVSTLTIQRTQQEDSAVYLCASSLLAGAPGADTQYFGPGTRLTVL.

V is TRBV6-6 and J is TRBJ2-6; D call uncertain. This CDR3 has 13 residues. The V and J ends lost 11 bases and 2 bases respectively, with 10 bases between them. The germline gives CDR1 MNHNY, CDR2 SVGAGI (reference sequence). The chain's CDR3 is CAGTGTGANVLTF. The DNA of the CDR3 is TGTGCCGGAACTGGGACTGGGGCCAACGTCCTGACTTTC.

The chain recombines TRBV24-1 with TRBJ2-3; D unclear. Looked up from germline, CDR1 is KGHDR and CDR2 is SFDVKD. The CDR3 has 16 amino acids. Trimming stripped 5 bases from V and 1 base from J, with 15 bases between. Here the CDR3 DNA reads TGTGCCACCAGTGCTCCCCTTGGCCGTGGCACAGATACGCAGTATTTT. Translating it yields CATSAPLGRGTDTQYF.

The chain couples TRBV28 to TRBJ2-5; D is unclear. The V gene's germline CDR1 is MDHEN and CDR2 SYDVKM. V lost 7 bases and J 2 bases, leaving 26 bases between the germline ends. The CDR3 loop spans 18 amino acids. CDR3: CASNPNSFPGNPQETQYF. The CDR3 coding sequence is TGTGCCAGCAATCCGAACAGTTTTCCAGGAAACCCTCAAGAGACCCAGTACTTC.

The chain has TRBV7-2 and TRBJ2-3; D is perhaps TRBD2 (5 bases). The CDR3 loop spans 14 amino acids. V was pared by 0 bases and J by 6 bases, with 10 bases between. Germline V CDR1 and CDR2: SGHTA, FQGNSA. The CDR3 protein is CASSLAGLYDTQYF. CDR3 coding DNA: TGTGCCAGCAGCTTAGCCGGACTTTATGATACGCAGTATTTT.

This rearrangement joins TRBV11-1 to TRBJ2-2; D uncertain. The V and J ends lost 4 bases and 0 bases respectively, with 12 bases between them. Germline assignment: CDR1 SGHAT and CDR2 FQDESV (reference sequence). The CDR3 is 16 amino acids. DNA of the CDR3: TGTGCCAGCAGCTCCCTTTACCCCACGAACACCGGGGAGCTGTTTTTT. Encoded protein: CASSSLYPTNTGELFF.

The chain uses TRBV27 and TRBJ2-1; D may be TRBD2 (6 bases). This CDR3 has 17 residues. From germline, CDR1 is MNHEY and CDR2 SMNVEV (reference sequence). Trimming pared 3 bases from V and 1 base from J, leaving 16 bases between. CDR3: CASSFSLGTPSYNEQFF. CDR3 nucleotides: TGTGCCAGCAGTTTCTCCTTAGGGACTCCTTCCTACAATGAGCAGTTCTTC.

The chain is built from TRBV2 and TRBJ1-5; D gene uncertain. Germline CDR1 and CDR2: SNHLY and FYNNEI. This CDR3 contains 12 residues. Trimming left V 7 bases short and J 9 bases short, with 13 bases between. CDR3: CASTPISGPQHF. CDR3 bases: TGTGCCAGCACCCCGATAAGTGGGCCCCAGCATTTT.

CDR3 protein: CASTTTGGQETQYF. The CDR3 DNA sequence: TGTGCCAGTACAACGACGGGGGGACAAGAGACCCAGTACTTC. The chain couples TRBV7-8 to TRBJ2-5; 7 nucleotides match TRBD2. V lost 9 bases to trimming and J lost 2 bases; unmatched junction nucleotides: 9. This CDR3 has 14 residues. Germline lookup yields CDR1 SGHVS and CDR2 FQNEAQ. Drawing the rest from reference TRBV7-8 and TRBJ2-5, the complete variable domain is GAGVSQSPRYKVAKRGQDVALRCDPISGHVSLFWYQQALGQGPEFLTYFQNEAQLDKSGLPSDRFFAERPEGSVSTLKIQRTQQEDSAVYLCASTTTGGQETQYFGPGTRLLVL.

This rearrangement joins TRBV30 to TRBJ2-3; TRBD2 aligns across 8 bases. The CDR3 runs 15 residues. Looked up from germline, CDR1 is GTSNPN and CDR2 is SVGIG (reference sequence). V lost 2 bases to trimming and J lost 3 bases; unmatched junction nucleotides: 7. DNA of the CDR3: TGTGCCTGGAGTCCCATGGGCGGGGGGACAGATACGCAGTATTTT. It yields the protein CAWSPMGGGTDTQYF.

As for this clone: The sample has other DNA sequences that encode this CDR3 too. The J gene is TRBJ2-5, the V gene TRBV6-1, with TRBD2 matching over 12 bases. Germline CDR1 is MNHNS and CDR2 is SASEGT. The V gene end was trimmed by 2 bases and the J gene end by 2 bases; junction bases not matched to a gene: 0. CDR3 length: 15 amino acids. The CDR3, as DNA: TGTGCCAGCAGTGAACTAGCGGGGGGGCAAGAGACCCAGTACTTC. This translates into CASSELAGGQETQYF.

This chain connects TRBV9 to TRBJ1-1; D is undetermined. Germline values: CDR1 SGDLS, CDR2 YYNGEE. Trimming left V 4 bases short and J 6 bases short, with 19 bases between. This CDR3 comprises 15 residues. In nucleotides, the CDR3 is TGTGCCAGCAGCCCCAATAGTGAAGGGTCGGCTGAAGCTTTCTTT. Its protein product is CASSPNSEGSAEAFF.

This clone was counted between two and nine times. The V call is TRBV5-5, the J call TRBJ1-5; D gene uncertain. Germline V lookup: CDR1 SGHKS, CDR2 YYEKEE (reference sequence). V shed 0 bases and J shed 6 bases, with 7 bases lying between them. The CDR3 has 13 residues. For the CDR3, the DNA is TGTGCCAGCAGCTTGGCCGATAGTCAGCCCCAGCATTTT. Residues: CASSLADSQPQHF.

The rearrangement joins TRBV5-8 to TRBJ2-5; unclear D gene. The DNA matches TRBJ2-7 better at its end, which makes the J call doubtful. Germline lookup yields CDR1 SGHTS and CDR2 YDEGEE. The CDR3 spans 16 residues. The CDR3: CASSLKLPPRAHEQYF. The CDR3 region has the DNA TGTGCCAGCAGCTTGAAGCTGCCACCTCGGGCCCACGAGCAGTACTTC.

V and J are TRBV6-1 and TRBJ2-3, with a tentative D call TRBD1 (5 bases). Germline-derived CDR1 and CDR2 are MNHNS and SASEGT. Trimming removed 0 bases at V and 0 bases at J, with 7 bases between. The CDR3 consists of 15 residues. The chain's CDR3 is CASSEASGSTDTQYF. The DNA for the CDR3 is TGTGCCAGCAGTGAAGCTTCAGGGAGCACAGATACGCAGTATTTT.